Included here is one T cell receptor (beta chain) sequence, with context. No antigen is known for it. This entry belongs to a study of T cell repertoires in cytomegalovirus infection. The CDR3 runs 16 residues. Germline CDR1 and CDR2: SGHVS and FQNEAQ. V shed 6 bases and J shed 5 bases, with 22 bases lying between them. TCRdb reanalysed the reads using MiXCR and keeps one entry per CDR3 protein. The sample consists of a few hundred thousand distinct CDR3 sequences, about 39% of them appearing once. The clonotype was recovered from a human donor in good health (CMV status not recorded). Some clones in this sample may be carry-over from other donors' samples. The rearrangement joins TRBV7-8 to TRBJ1-1; D is perhaps TRBD1 (5 bases). This specimen was cultured PBMCs, taken from culture after CMV antigen stimulation. The CDR3 DNA reads as TGTGCCAGCAGGCTTTTCGGGACCGGGGGGATTACTGAAGCTTTCTTT. Residues: CASRLFGTGGITEAFF.